This T cell receptor (beta chain) was sequenced during a study of human T cells and chemical hapten exposure. V gave up 5 bases and J gave up 7 bases; unmatched junction bases: 8. The CDR3 contains 13 residues. Germline CDR1 and CDR2: SQVTM and ANQGSEA. TCRdb re-called the RACE reads through MiXCR, storing one row per CDR3 protein. The table includes approximately 340,000 distinct CDR3 sequences, 6% to 8.5% detected once. This clonotype was observed many times. Time point of the sample: patch test 1, 2 weeks after DPC sensitization. The treatment: therapeutic diphenylcyclopropenone sensitization with weekly scalp DPC.

The clonotype was recovered from a woman aged 18-29 years with alopecia areata. Some clones in this sample may be carry-over from other donors' samples. The rearrangement uses TRBV29-1 and TRBJ2-1, with 7 positions matching TRBD1. Sequencing used whole blood, obtained in connection with sensitization to the hapten diphenylcyclopropenone (DPC). The CDR3 region has the DNA TGCAGCGTTCGCAGGGGGAGTTATAATGAGCAGTTCTTC. Translated, it gives CSVRRGSYNEQFF.